The 8 T cell receptor beta chains listed next were all sequenced from one sample in a study of T cell changes during pregnancy in multiple sclerosis (dated by TCRdb to the late 2010s). To prepare the library, the immunoSEQ multiplex PCR assay was applied. Not all clones reach the TCRdb copy of this immuneACCESS table, which keeps in-frame sequences only. Checked studies attribute under half of the gap to unresolved V genes and leave the rest unexplained. This sample comprises under 15,000 clones, around nine tenths of them detected only once. Approximately 8.9% of the sample goes to the ten largest clones. Sequenced here: CD8+ T cells from peripheral blood mononuclear cells, sampled in the first trimester of pregnancy. Receptors originate from a female donor with multiple sclerosis, enrolled in a pregnancy study.

This chain joins TRBV11-2 and TRBJ2-3, with TRBD2 matching over 7 bases. Trimming cost V 5 bases and J 0 bases; bases outside gene matches: 14. Germline V gives CDR1 SGHAT, CDR2 FQNNGV. The CDR3 contains 18 residues. In DNA form, the CDR3 reads TGTGCCAGCAGCCCCCACCCCGGACTAGGGGTTAGCACAGATACGCAGTATTTT. It yields the protein CASSPHPGLGVSTDTQYF. Looking up the rest from reference TRBV11-2 and TRBJ2-3 gives the full variable domain: EAGVAQSPRYKIIEKRQSVAFWCNPISGHATLYWYQQILGQGPKLLIQFQNNGVVDDSQLPKDRFSAERLKGVDSTLKIQPAKLEDSAVYLCASSPHPGLGVSTDTQYFGPGTRLTVL.

The V call is TRBV9, the J call TRBJ2-5; D is unclear. Gene TRBJ2-7 matches the end of the DNA better, so the J call may be wrong. CDR3 length: 13 amino acids. The V gene's germline CDR1 is SGDLS and CDR2 YYNGEE. In nucleotides, the CDR3 is TGTGCCAGCAGCGTTCTACCCTCATACGAGCAGTACTTC. This gives the protein CASSVLPSYEQYF.

This chain links TRBV30 with TRBJ1-6, with a tentative D call TRBD1 (5 bases). Germline V gene lookup returns CDR1 GTSNPN and CDR2 SVGIG (reference sequence). Trimming pared 0 bases from V and 5 bases from J, leaving 11 bases between. The CDR3 is 15 residues long. For the CDR3, the DNA is TGTGCCTGGAGTGTTAGTCAGGGCGATAATTCACCCCTCCACTTT. Translation: CAWSVSQGDNSPLHF.

CDR3: CASSLATGQKSEQFF. The CDR3 region has the DNA TGCGCCAGCAGCTTGGCGACAGGGCAAAAAAGTGAGCAGTTCTTC. The genes are TRBV5-1 and TRBJ2-1; 7 nucleotides agree with TRBD1. Germline V CDR1 and CDR2: SGHRS, YFSETQ. J was trimmed by 9 bases and V by 0 bases; bases with no gene match: 9. The CDR3 extends over 15 amino acids.

V usage is TRBV6-6 and J usage is TRBJ1-5; D is ambiguous. There are 14 residues in the CDR3. The germline CDR1 and CDR2 sequences are MNHNY and SVGAGI (reference sequence). Between the trimmed V and J ends, which lost 6 bases and 4 bases, there was a span of 13 bases. The CDR3 sequence: CASSFGRENQPQHF. DNA for the CDR3: TGTGCCAGCAGCTTTGGACGGGAAAATCAGCCCCAGCATTTT.

The V gene is TRBV10-1, the J gene TRBJ1-2, with a tentative D call TRBD1 (5 bases). Trimming removed 3 bases at V and 8 bases at J, with 13 bases between. The length of the CDR3 is 13 residues. The germline V gene has CDR1 WNHNN and CDR2 SYGVQD (reference sequence). The CDR3 reads CASSDGQGGGYTF. CDR3 nucleotides: TGCGCCAGCAGTGATGGGCAGGGCGGCGGCTACACCTTC.

The V and J genes are TRBV14 and TRBJ2-3; D might be TRBD2 (6 bases). Trimming shortened V by 1 base and J by 2 bases, and 13 bases separated the two germline ends. Germline CDR1 is SGHDN and CDR2 is FVKESK. The CDR3 runs 16 residues. The CDR3 DNA is TGTGCCAGCAGCCAAGGGTTCGGCGGGATCACAGATACGCAGTATTTT. Translating it yields CASSQGFGGITDTQYF.

The chain links TRBV4-3 to TRBJ1-6; TRBD1 matches 9 bases. Germline CDR1 reads LGHNA; CDR2 reads YSLEER. J gave up 9 bases and V 0 bases, and 6 bases lay outside the gene matches. The CDR3 totals 16 residues. The CDR3 loop reads CASSQDTGTGFSPLHF. CDR3 coding DNA: TGCGCCAGCAGCCAAGATACCGGGACAGGGTTTTCACCCCTCCACTTT.